This TCR beta chain was captured in a study of CD8 T cells in Susac syndrome. Findings and limits, study-wide: The study recognized that the number of individuals in its TCR sequencing and HLA analysis was relatively small.

A quantity of roughly 0.5 to 1 ug RNA underwent reverse transcription using random hexamers. MiXCR, applied by TCRdb to the immunoSEQ multiplex PCR reads, yields one record per CDR3 protein. The table records roughly 120,000 distinct CDR3 sequences, around 94% of them present only once. Points on this clonotype: Its target is not known.

Negative isolation yielded CD8+ and CD4+ T cells; FACS enriched TEMRA cells. Looked up from germline, CDR1 is SGDLS and CDR2 is YYNGEE. CDR3 length: 15 amino acids. The ends lost 4 bases at V and 4 bases at J; junction bases unmatched: 5. The material sequenced was CD4+ T cells from PBMCs. The TCR comes from a human donor with multiple sclerosis. This rearrangement joins TRBV9 to TRBJ2-2; 9 bases line up with TRBD2. CDR3 in amino acids: CASSLSGGSTGELFF. In DNA form, the CDR3 reads TGTGCCAGCAGCCTAAGCGGGGGGTCCACCGGGGAGCTGTTTTTT.